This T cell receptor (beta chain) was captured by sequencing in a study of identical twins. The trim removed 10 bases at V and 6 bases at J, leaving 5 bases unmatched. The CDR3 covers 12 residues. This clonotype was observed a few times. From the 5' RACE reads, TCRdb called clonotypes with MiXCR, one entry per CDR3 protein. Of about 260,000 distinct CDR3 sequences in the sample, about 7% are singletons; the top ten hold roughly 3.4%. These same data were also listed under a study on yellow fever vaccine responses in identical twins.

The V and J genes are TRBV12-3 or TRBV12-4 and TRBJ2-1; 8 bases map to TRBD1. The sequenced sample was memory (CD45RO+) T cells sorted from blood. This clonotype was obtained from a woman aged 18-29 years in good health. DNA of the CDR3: TGTGCCATGGGCAGGGGGCCCAATGAGCAGTTCTTC. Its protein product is CAMGRGPNEQFF.